This entry features one TCR beta chain sequence. Its target is not known. These data are taken from a study of T cell responses to AZD1222 COVID-19 vaccine. Study at large: The study pooled second doses at about 4 or about 12 weeks.

Deletions cut 5 bases from V and 2 bases from J, with 10 bases between. In germline, CDR1 is SQVTM, CDR2 ANQGSEA. The CDR3 sequence is 13 residues long. General observations from the study: Sampled repertoires all dated from after the peak T cell response.

TCRdb keeps only in-frame clones here, not all; method: immunoSEQ multiplex PCR. The data contain approximately 110,000 clones, about 92% of them singletons. The source material was peripheral blood, sampled on day 0 of AZD1222 vaccination. The receptor's source is an adult in good health. The chain is built from TRBV29-1 and TRBJ2-1; D might be TRBD1 (5 bases). This CDR3 reads CSVRTSTYNEQFF. The CDR3 nucleotides read TGCAGCGTTAGGACAAGTACCTACAATGAGCAGTTCTTC.